The entry below describes one TCR beta chain. The antigen remains undetermined. The sample comes from a study of OX40 agonist ivuxolimab in advanced cancers. Notes on the study in general: Clonal expansion was seen in CD4+ and CD8+ blood T cells by week 6 at 0.1 to 3.0 mg/kg.

The CDR3 contains 15 residues. V lost 2 bases to trimming and J lost 3 bases, with 10 bases between them. Germline CDR1 reads MDHEN; CDR2 reads SYDVKM. TCRdb keeps only in-frame clones here, not all; method: immunoSEQ multiplex PCR. The data contain about 19,000 clones, roughly 80% of them singletons. The TCR originated in an adult with an advanced solid tumor such as melanoma, head and neck, liver or kidney cancer. This chain joins TRBV28 and TRBJ2-2; D is unresolved. Source: CD4+ or CD8+ T cells sorted from blood, taken in a trial of the OX40 agonist ivuxolimab. The CDR3: CASSLRGPHTGELFF. The CDR3 coding sequence is TGTGCCAGCAGTTTACGTGGGCCCCACACCGGGGAGCTGTTTTTT.